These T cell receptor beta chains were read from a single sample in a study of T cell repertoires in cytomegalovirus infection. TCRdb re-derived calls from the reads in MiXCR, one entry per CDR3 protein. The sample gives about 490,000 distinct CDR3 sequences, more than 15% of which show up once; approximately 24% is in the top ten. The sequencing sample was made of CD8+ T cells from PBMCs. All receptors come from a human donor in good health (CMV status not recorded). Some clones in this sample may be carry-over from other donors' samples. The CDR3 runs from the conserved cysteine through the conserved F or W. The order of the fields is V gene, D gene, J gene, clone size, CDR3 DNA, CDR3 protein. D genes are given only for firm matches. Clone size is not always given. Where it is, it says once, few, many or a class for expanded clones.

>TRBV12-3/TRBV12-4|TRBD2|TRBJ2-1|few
TGTGCCAGCAGAATCGGACTAGCGGGAGGGCCCCAGTTTTTCTTC
CASRIGLAGGPQFFF
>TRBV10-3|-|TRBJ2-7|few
TGTGCCATCAGTGAGTCGAGGACAGTCTCGGGCGAGCAGTACTTC
CAISESRTVSGEQYF
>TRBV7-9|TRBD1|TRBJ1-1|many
TGTGCCAGCAGCCTCCGACAGGGAGGTAACACTGAAGCTTTCTTT
CASSLRQGGNTEAFF
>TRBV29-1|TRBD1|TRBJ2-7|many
TGCAGCGTTGAAGATCCCGGACAGGGAGAAATCTACGAGCAGTACTTC
CSVEDPGQGEIYEQYF
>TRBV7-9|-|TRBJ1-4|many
TGTGCCAGCAGTTCAACCGACCGGGCCGGTGAAAAACTGTTTTTT
CASSSTDRAGEKLFF
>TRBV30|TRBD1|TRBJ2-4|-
TGTGCCTGGAGTTCCGGGACAGGGAAGAACATTCAGTACTTC
CAWSSGTGKNIQYF
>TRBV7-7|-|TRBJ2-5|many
TGTGCCAGCTACCGAGGCAGGGGAGGGGACCAGTACTTC
CASYRGRGGDQYF
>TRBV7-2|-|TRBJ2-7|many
TGTGCCAGCAGCTTAGGGACCGCGCGCTACGAGCAGTACTTC
CASSLGTARYEQYF
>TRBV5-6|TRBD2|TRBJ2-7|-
TGTGCCAGCAGCTTGGTCACTAGCGGGGCCGCGCACGAGCAGTACTTC
CASSLVTSGAAHEQYF
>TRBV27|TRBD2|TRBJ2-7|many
TGTGCCAGCAGTTTATCCTTAGCGGGAATCTACGAGCAGTACTTC
CASSLSLAGIYEQYF
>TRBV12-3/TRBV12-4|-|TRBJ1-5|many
TGTGCCAGCAGTTTAGCGCTACTGACAAATCAGCCCCAGCATTTT
CASSLALLTNQPQHF
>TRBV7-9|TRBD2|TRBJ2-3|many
TGTGCCAGCAGCTTCACCATGGGGGGAGGGCCGGAAGATACGCAGTATTTT
CASSFTMGGGPEDTQYF
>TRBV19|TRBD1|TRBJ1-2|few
TGTGCCAGTAGTTCCCCCCCGGACAGGGAACCTTATGGCTACACCTTC
CASSSPPDREPYGYTF
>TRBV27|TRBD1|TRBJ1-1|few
TGTGCCAGCAGTCTAGGCAGGGGGCCCACTGAAGCTTTCTTT
CASSLGRGPTEAFF
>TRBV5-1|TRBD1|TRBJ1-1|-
TGCGCCAGCAGCCTGGGGACAGGCTGGTTTACTGAAGCTTTCTTT
CASSLGTGWFTEAFF
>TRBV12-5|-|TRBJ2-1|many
TGTGCTAGTGGTTTAATGGGGGCAGGCAATGAGCAGTTCTTC
CASGLMGAGNEQFF
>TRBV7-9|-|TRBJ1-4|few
TGTGCCAGCAGCTTAGGGACTTTAGGAAAACTGTTTTTT
CASSLGTLGKLFF
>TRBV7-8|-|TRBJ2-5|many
TGTGCCAGCAGCAGACACTTCCGGGGGTCGGAGACCCAGTACTTC
CASSRHFRGSETQYF
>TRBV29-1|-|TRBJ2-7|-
TGCAGCGCCACTCAGGGGAACGGGTTTACCTACGAGCAGTACTTC
CSATQGNGFTYEQYF
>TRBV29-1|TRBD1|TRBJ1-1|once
TGCAGCGTCTTACAGGGGGCACTTGACACTGAAGCTTTCTTT
CSVLQGALDTEAFF
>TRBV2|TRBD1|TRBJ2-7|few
TGTGCCATCCCTGGCGGGACAGGGGGAGTCTACGAGCAGTACTTC
CAIPGGTGGVYEQYF
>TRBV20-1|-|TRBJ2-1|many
TGCAGTGCTAGAGATCCACGGGACAATGAGCAGTTCTTC
CSARDPRDNEQFF
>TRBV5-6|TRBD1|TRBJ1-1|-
TGTGCCAGCAGCGTGACAGGGGGCTTGGACACTGAAGCTTTCTTT
CASSVTGGLDTEAFF
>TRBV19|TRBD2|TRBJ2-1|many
TGTGCCAGTAGTATGGCGGGAGGCTACACGCACGGGGACAATGAGCAGTTCTTC
CASSMAGGYTHGDNEQFF
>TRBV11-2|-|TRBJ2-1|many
TGTGCCAGCAGCATCTACAGAGCGGGACAGCTTTACAATGAGCAGTTCTTC
CASSIYRAGQLYNEQFF